The sequence of this T cell receptor beta chain was determined in a study of beta chain features in type 1 diabetes. Across the whole study: Examination spanned roughly 110 million sorted cells from all samples. Study-level results: Sampled from patients, naive, central memory and Treg TCRB repertoires appeared more similar than those sampled from healthy donors. Researchers report that Type 1 diabetes patients had moderately but significantly shorter TCRB CDR3s across all four CD4+ subsets. PCR, the amplification step, might favor shorter templates, equally in patients and controls.

This clone was seen a single time. Its cognate antigen is unknown. At one of its ends the junction is not consistent with the germline gene, which may arise from a read error. The CDR3 is 13 amino acids. Germline lookup yields CDR1 SGHTA and CDR2 FQGNSA. Every isolated RNA sample was fully reverse transcribed, so sequencing captured expressed TCRB transcripts. The method was immunoSEQ multiplex PCR; TCRdb's version includes in-frame clones alone and lacks a portion of them. The table records 300,000 to 450,000 clones, around 9.6% of them present only once. The chain employs TRBV7-2 and TRBJ2-7; TRBD1 aligns across 7 bases. This sequence was found in a man younger than 40 with type 1 diabetes. The sequenced sample consisted of central memory CD4+ T cells from blood. This CDR3 reads CASSLTGEYEQYF. The CDR3 region has the DNA TGTGCTAGCAGCCTAACAGGGGAGTACGAGCAGTACTTC.